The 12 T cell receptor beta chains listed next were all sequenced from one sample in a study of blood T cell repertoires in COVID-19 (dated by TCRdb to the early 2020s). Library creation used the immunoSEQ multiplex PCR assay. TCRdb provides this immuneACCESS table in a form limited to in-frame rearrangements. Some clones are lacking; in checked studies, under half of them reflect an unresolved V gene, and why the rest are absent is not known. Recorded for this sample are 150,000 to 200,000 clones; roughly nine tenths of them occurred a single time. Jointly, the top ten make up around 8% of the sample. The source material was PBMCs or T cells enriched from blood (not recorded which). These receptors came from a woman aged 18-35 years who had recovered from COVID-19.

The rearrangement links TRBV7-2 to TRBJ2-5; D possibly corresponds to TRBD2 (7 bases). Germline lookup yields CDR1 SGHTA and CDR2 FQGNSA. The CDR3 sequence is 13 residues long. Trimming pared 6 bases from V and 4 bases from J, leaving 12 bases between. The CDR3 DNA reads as TGTGCCAGCAGTAGGGGGGAGGGAGAGACCCAGTACTTC. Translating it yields CASSRGEGETQYF.

In nucleotides, the CDR3 is TGTGCCAGCAGCAATGGGGGCGCTAATTCACCCCTCCACTTT. It translates to CASSNGGANSPLHF. This sequence joins TRBV21-1 and TRBJ1-6; the D segment call TRBD1 is taken from the table without a DNA check. TRBV21-1 is a pseudogene segment. The CDR3 consists of 14 residues.

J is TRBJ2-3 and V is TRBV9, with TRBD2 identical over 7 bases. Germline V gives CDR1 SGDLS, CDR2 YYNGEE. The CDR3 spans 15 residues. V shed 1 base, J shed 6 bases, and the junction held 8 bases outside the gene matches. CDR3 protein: CASSVSSGVSDTQYF. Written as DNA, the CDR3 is TGTGCCAGCAGCGTATCCAGCGGGGTTTCGGATACGCAGTATTTT.

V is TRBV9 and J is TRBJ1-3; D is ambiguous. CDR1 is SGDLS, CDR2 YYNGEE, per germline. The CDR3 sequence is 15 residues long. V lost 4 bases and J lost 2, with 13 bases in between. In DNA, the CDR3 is TGTGCCAGCAGCCTCGGCAATGGAGCTGGAAACACCATATATTTT. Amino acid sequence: CASSLGNGAGNTIYF.

For the CDR3, the DNA is TGTGCCAGCAGCTTAGTCGCTAGCCTGGCTGAGACCCAGTACTTC. Protein product: CASSLVASLAETQYF. The chain couples TRBV7-6 to TRBJ2-5; a weak D match, TRBD2 (5 bases). This CDR3 spans 15 amino acids. Germline V gene data show CDR1 as SGHVS and CDR2 as FNYEAQ. The V end was cut by 1 base, the J end by 5 bases, with 14 bases between.

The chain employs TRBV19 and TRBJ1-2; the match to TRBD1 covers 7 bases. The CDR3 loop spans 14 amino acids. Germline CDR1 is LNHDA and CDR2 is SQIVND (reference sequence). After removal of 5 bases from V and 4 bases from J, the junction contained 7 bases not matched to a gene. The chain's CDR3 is CASSAQGLGYGYTF. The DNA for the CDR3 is TGTGCCAGTAGTGCACAGGGGTTAGGCTATGGCTACACCTTC.

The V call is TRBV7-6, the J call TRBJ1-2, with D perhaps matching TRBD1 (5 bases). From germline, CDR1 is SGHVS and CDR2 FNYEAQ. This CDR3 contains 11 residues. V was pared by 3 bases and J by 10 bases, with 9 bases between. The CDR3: CASSLGRDYTF. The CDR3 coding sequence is TGTGCCAGCAGCTTGGGGCGTGACTACACCTTC. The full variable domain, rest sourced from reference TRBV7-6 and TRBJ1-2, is GAGVSQSPRYKVTKRGQDVALRCDPISGHVSLYWYRQALGQGPEFLTYFNYEAQQDKSGLPNDRFSAERPEGSISTLTIQRTEQRDSAMYRCASSLGRDYTFGSGTRLTVV.

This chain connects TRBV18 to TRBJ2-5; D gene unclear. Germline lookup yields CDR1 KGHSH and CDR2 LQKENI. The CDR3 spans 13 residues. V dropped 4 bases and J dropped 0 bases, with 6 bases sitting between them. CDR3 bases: TGTGCCAGCTCACAACCCAACCAAGAGACCCAGTACTTC. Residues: CASSQPNQETQYF.

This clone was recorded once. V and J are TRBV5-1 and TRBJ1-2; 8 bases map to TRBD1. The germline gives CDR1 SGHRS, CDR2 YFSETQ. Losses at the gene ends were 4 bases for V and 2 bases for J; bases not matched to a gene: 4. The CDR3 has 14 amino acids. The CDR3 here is CASSPTGGNYGYTF. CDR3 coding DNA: TGCGCCAGCAGCCCTACAGGGGGAAACTATGGCTACACCTTC.

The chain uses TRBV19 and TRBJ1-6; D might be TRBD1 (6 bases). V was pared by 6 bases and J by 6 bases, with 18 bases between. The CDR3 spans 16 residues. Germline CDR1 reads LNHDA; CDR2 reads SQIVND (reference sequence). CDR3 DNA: TGTGCCAGTAGCCCCCCCCGGGGGGCAGGTAATTCACCCCTCCACTTT. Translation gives CASSPPRGAGNSPLHF. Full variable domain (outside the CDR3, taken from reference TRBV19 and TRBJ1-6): DGGITQSPKYLFRKEGQNVTLSCEQNLNHDAMYWYRQDPGQGLRLIYYSQIVNDFQKGDIAEGYSVSREKKESFPLTVTSAQKNPTAFYLCASSPPRGAGNSPLHFGNGTRLTVT.

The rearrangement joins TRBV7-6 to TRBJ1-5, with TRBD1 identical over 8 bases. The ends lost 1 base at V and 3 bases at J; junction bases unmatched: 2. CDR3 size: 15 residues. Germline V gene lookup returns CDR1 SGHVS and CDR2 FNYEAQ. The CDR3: CASSLGQGPNQPQHF. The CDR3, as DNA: TGTGCCAGCAGCTTAGGACAGGGGCCCAATCAGCCCCAGCATTTT.

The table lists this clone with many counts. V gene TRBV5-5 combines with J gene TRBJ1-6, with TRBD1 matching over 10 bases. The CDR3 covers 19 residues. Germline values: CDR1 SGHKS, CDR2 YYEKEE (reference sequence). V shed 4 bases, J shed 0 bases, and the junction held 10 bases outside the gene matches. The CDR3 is CASSPGGTGAFSYNSPLHF. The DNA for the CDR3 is TGTGCCAGCAGCCCCGGTGGGACAGGGGCCTTCTCCTATAATTCACCCCTCCACTTT.